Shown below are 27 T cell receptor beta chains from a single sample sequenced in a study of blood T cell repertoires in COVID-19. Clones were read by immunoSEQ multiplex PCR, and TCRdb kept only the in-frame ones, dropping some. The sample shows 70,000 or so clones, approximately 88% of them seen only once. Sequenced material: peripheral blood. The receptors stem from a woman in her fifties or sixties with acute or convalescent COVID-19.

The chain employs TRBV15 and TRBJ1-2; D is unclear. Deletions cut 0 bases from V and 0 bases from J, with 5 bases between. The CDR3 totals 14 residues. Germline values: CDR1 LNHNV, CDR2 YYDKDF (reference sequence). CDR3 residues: CATSRDPANYGYTF. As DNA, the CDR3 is TGTGCCACCAGCAGAGACCCAGCTAACTATGGCTACACCTTC.

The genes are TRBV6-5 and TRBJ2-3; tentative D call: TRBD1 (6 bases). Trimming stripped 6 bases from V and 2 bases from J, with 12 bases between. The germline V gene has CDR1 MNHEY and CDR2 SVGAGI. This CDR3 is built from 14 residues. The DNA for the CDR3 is TGTGCCAGCAGCCAGACAGGATCCACAGATACGCAGTATTTT. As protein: CASSQTGSTDTQYF.

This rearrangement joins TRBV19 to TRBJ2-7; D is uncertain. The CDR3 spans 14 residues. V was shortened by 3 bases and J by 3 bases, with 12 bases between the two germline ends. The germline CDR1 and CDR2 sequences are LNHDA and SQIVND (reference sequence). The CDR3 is CASSIGLGIYEQYF. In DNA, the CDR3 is TGTGCCAGTAGTATTGGGCTGGGTATCTACGAGCAGTACTTC.

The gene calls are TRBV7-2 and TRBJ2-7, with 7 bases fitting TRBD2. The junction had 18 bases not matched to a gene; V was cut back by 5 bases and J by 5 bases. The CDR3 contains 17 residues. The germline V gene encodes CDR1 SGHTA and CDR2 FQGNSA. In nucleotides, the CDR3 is TGTGCCAGCAGCCCCGGAGATAGCGGGCCTCATTGGAACGAGCAGTACTTC. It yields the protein CASSPGDSGPHWNEQYF.

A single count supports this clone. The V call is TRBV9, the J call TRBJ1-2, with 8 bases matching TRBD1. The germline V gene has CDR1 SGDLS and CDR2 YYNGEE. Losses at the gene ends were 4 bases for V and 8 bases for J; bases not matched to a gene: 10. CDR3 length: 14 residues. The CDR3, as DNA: TGTGCCAGCAGCTCCTATCCGACAGGGGAGGGCTACACCTTC. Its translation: CASSSYPTGEGYTF.

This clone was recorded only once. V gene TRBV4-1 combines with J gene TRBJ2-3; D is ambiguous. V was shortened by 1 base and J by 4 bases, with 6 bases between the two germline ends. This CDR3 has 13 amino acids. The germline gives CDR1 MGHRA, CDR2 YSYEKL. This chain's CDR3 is CASSQGAPDTQYF. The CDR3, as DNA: TGCGCCAGCAGCCAAGGCGCGCCAGATACGCAGTATTTT.

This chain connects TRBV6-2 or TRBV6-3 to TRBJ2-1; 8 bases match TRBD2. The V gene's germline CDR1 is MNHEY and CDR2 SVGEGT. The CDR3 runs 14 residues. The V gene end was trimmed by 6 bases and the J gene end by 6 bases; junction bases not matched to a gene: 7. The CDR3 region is CASSHGLAGNEQFF. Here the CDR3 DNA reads TGTGCCAGCAGCCACGGACTAGCCGGCAATGAGCAGTTCTTC.

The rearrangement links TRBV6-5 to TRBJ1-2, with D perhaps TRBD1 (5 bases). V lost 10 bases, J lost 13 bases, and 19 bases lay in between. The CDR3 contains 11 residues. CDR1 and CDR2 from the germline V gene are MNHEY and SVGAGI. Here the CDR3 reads CAIQSREVSTF. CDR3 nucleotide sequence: TGTGCCATTCAATCCAGGGAGGTTAGCACCTTC.

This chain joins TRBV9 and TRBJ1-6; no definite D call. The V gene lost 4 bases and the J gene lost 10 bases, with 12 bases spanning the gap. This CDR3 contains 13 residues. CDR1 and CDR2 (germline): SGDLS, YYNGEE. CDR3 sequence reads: CASSPSLSSPLHF. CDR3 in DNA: TGTGCCAGCAGCCCAAGTCTATCGTCACCCCTCCACTTT.

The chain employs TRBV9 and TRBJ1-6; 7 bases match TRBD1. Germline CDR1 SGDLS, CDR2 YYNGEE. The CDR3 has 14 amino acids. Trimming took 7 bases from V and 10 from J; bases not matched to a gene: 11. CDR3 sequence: CASSTGNQNSPLHF. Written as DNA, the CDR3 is TGTGCCAGCTCGACAGGGAATCAAAACTCACCCCTCCACTTT.

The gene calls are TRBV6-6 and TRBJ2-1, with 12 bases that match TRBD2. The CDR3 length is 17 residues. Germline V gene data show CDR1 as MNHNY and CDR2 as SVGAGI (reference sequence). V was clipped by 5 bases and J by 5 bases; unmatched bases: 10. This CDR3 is CASSLFRTSGEDNEQFF. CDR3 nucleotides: TGTGCCAGCAGTCTTTTCCGGACTAGCGGGGAAGACAATGAGCAGTTCTTC.

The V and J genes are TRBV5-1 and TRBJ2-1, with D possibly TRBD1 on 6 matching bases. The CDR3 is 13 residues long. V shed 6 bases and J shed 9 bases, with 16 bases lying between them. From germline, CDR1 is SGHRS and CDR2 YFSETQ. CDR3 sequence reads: CASTNPQGGEQFF. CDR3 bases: TGCGCCAGCACAAACCCACAGGGCGGTGAGCAGTTCTTC.

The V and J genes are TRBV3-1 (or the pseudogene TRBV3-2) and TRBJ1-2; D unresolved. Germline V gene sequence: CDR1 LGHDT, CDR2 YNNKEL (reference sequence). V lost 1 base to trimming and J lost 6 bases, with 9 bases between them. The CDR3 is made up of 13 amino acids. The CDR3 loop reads CASSQAGFDGYTF. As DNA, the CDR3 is TGTGCCAGCAGCCAAGCGGGATTTGATGGCTACACCTTC.

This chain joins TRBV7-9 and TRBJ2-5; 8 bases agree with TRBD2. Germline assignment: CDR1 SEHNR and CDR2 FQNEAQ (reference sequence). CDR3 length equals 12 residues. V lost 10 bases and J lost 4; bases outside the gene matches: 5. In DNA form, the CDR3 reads TGTGCCATCGGGGGGGCCGGAGAGACCCAGTACTTC. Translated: CAIGGAGETQYF.

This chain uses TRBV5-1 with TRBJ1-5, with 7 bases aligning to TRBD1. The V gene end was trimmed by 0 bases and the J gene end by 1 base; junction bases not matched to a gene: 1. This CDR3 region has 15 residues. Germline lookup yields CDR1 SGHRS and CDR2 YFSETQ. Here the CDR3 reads CASSLGQGSNQPQHF. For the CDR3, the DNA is TGCGCCAGCAGCTTGGGACAGGGCAGCAATCAGCCCCAGCATTTT. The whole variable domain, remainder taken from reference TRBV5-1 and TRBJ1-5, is KAGVTQTPRYLIKTRGQQVTLSCSPISGHRSVSWYQQTPGQGLQFLFEYFSETQRNKGNFPGRFSGRQFSNSRSEMNVSTLELGDSALYLCASSLGQGSNQPQHFGDGTRLSIL.

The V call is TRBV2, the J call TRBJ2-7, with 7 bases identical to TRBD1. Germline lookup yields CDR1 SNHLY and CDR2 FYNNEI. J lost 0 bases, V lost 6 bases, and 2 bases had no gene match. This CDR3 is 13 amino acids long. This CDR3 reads CASRGTASYEQYF. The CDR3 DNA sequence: TGTGCCAGCAGGGGGACAGCCTCCTACGAGCAGTACTTC.

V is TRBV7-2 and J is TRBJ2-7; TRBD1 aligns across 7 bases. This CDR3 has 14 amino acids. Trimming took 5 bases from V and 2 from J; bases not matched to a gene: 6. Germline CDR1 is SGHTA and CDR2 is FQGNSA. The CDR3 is CASSDRGGPYEQYF. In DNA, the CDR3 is TGTGCCAGCAGCGACCGAGGGGGCCCCTACGAGCAGTACTTC.

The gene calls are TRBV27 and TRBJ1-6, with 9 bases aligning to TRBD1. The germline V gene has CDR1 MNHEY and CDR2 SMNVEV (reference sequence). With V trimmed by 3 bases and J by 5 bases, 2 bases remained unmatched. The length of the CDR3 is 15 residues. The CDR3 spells CASSLTGGDNSPLHF. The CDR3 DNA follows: TGTGCCAGCAGTTTGACAGGGGGTGATAATTCACCCCTCCACTTT.

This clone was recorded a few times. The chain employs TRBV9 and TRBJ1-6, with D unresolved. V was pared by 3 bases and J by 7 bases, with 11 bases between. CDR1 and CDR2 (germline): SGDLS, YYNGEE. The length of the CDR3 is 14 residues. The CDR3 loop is CASSAGVLNSPLHF. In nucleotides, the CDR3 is TGTGCCAGCAGCGCCGGGGTTTTAAATTCACCCCTCCACTTT.

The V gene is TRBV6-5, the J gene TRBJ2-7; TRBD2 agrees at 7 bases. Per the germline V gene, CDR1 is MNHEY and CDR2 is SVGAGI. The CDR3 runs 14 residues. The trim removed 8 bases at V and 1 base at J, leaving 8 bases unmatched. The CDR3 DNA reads TGTGCCAGCCAACGGACTAGGATTTCCTACGAGCAGTACTTC. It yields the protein CASQRTRISYEQYF.

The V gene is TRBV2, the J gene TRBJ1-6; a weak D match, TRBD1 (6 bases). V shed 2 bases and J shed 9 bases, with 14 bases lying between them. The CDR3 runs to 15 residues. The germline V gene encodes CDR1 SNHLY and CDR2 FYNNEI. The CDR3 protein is CASSEFVSRGSPLHF. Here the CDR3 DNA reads TGTGCCAGCAGTGAATTTGTGAGCAGGGGTTCACCCCTCCACTTT. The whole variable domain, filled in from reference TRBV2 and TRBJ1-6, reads EPEVTQTPSHQVTQMGQEVILRCVPISNHLYFYWYRQILGQKVEFLVSFYNNEISEKSEIFDDQFSVERPDGSNFTLKIRSTKLEDSAMYFCASSEFVSRGSPLHFGNGTRLTVT.

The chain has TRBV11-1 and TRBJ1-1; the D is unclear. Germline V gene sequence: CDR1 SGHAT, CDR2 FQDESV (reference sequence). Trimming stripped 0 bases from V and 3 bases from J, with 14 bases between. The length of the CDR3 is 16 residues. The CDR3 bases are TGTGCCAGCAGCTTAGCGGGGAGGGTAGCCTACACTGAAGCTTTCTTT. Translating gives CASSLAGRVAYTEAFF.

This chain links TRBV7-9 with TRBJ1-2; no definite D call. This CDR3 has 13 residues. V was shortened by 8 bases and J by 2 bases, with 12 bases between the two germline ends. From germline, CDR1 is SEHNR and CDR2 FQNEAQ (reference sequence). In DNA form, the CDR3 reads TGTGCCAGCGGGCAGGCCATGAACTATGGCTACACCTTC. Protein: CASGQAMNYGYTF.

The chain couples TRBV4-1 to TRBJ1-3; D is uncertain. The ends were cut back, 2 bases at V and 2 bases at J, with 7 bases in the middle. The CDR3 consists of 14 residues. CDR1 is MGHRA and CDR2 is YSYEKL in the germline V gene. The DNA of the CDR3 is TGCGCCAGCAGCCAATCCCTTACTGGAAACACCATATATTTT. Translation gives CASSQSLTGNTIYF.

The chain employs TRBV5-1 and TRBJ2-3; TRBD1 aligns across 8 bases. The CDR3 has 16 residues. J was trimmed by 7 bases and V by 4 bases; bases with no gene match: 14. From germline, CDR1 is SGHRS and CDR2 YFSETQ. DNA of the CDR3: TGCGCCAGCAGCGACACCGGGACAGGACTGACCTATACGCAGTATTTT. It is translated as CASSDTGTGLTYTQYF.

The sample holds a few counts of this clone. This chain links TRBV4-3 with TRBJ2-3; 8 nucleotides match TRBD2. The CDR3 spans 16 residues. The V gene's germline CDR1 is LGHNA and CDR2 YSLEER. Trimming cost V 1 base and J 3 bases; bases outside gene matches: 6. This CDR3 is CASSQGSSGSTDTQYF. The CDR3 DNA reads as TGCGCCAGCAGCCAAGGGAGCAGCGGGAGTACAGATACGCAGTATTTT.

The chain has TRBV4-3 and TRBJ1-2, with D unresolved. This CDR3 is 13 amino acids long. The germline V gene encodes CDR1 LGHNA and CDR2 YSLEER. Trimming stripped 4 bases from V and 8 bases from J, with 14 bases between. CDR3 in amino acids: CASSPNLAGGYTF. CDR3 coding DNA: TGCGCCAGCAGCCCCAATTTAGCGGGAGGCTACACCTTC.